Reported below is one T cell receptor (beta chain). Its target antigen remains unknown. Per-base qualities were not stored, and no clone one base away is much larger. This entry is derived from a study of PD-1 blockade in mismatch repair-deficient tumors (dated by TCRdb to about 2017). As for the study more broadly: Between September 2013 and late 2016, the trial enrolled approximately 90 consecutive patients with about eleven types of mismatch repair-deficient cancer, all of whom had received prior treatment and were progressing. Tumor-associated T cell clones in the peripheral blood of patients responding to PD-1 blockade were tracked using deep sequencing of TCR CDR3 regions. Broad study findings and their caveats: Rapid expansion after pembrolizumab followed by contraction, generally before radiologic responses, was shown by tumor-resident clones, which were often undetectable in blood before treatment.

For each enrolled patient, mismatch repair deficiency was established using either polymerase chain reaction or immunohistochemistry. TCR sequencing was performed for a few patients who responded to pembrolizumab therapy. In the phase II trial, pembrolizumab PD-1 blockade was tested prospectively in advanced mismatch repair-deficient cancers, no matter which tissue of origin the cancers came from. Peripheral blood T cell samples were gathered serially, both before PD-1 blockade started and at multiple time points afterward. Blood sampling times were reported as weeks after the first pembrolizumab dose. The germline V gene sets CDR1 to MGHRA and CDR2 to YSYEKL. The trim is 2 bases for V and 6 bases for J, with a gap of 20 bases between the germline ends. Spanning cysteine to phenylalanine, the CDR3 consists of 16 amino acids. This entry keeps only the CDR3 DNA: 48 bases, framed from base 1. Libraries were built with the immunoSEQ multiplex PCR assay. TCRdb carries this immuneACCESS record with in-frame sequences only. Its versions omit some clonotypes, under half of them owing to an unresolved V gene in the studies checked, with the rest unexplained. Present in this sample are under 150,000 clones, around 86% of which were seen just once. Together, the top ten hold approximately 13% of the sample.

This sample comprised peripheral blood, obtained 44 weeks after starting pembrolizumab. The sequence came from an adult with mismatch repair-deficient cancer. The rearrangement joined TRBV4-1 to TRBJ2-7; the D gene is perhaps TRBD2, from 5 matching bases. The bases read TGCGCCAGCAGCCAAAATATGCCACCCGCTCGGGGCGAGCAGTACTTC. It translates as CASSQNMPPARGEQYF.